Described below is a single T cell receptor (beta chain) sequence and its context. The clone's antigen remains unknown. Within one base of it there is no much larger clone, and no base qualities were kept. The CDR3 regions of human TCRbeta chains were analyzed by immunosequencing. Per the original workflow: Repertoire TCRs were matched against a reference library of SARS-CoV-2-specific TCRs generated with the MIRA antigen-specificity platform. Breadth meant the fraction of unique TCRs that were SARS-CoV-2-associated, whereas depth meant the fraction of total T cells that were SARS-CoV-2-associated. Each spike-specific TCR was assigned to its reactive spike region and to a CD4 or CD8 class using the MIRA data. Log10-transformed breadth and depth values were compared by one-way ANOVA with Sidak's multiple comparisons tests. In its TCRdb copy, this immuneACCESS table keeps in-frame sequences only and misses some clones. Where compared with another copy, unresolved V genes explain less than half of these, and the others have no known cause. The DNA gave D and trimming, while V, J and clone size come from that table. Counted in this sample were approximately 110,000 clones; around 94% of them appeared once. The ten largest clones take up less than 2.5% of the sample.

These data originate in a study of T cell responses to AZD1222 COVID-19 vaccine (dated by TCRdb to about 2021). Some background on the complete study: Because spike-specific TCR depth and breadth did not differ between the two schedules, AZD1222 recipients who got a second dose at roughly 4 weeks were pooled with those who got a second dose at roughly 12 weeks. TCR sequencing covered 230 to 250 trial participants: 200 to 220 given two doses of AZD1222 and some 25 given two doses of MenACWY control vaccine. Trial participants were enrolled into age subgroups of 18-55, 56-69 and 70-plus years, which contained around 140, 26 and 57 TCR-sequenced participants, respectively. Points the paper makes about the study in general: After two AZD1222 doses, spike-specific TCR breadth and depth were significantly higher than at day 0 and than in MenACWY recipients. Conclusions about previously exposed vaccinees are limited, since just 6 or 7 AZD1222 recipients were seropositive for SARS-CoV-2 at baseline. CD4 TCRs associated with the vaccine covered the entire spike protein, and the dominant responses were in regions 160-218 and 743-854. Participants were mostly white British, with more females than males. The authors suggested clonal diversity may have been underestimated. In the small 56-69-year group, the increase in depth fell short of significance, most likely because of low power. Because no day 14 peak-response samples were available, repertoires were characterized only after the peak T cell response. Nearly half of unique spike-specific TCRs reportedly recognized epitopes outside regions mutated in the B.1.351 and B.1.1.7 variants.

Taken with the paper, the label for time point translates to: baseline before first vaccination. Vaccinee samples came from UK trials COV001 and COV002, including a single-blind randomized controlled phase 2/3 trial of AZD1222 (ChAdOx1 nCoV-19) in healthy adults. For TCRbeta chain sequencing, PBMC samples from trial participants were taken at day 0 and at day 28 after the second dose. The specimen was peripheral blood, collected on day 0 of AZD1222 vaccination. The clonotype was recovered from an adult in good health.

The DNA sequence is as follows: TGCGCCAGCAGTGAGAGGTGGACTGGAAACACCATATATTTT. It specifies CASSERWTGNTIYF. The chain was built from TRBV10-1 and TRBJ1-3; there is no confident call for the D gene. Measured from the cysteine to the phenylalanine, the CDR3 is 14 residues long. The only DNA kept is the CDR3, 42 bases in frame from the first base. The germline V gene (reference sequence) sets CDR1 to WNHNN and CDR2 to SYGVQD. The junction carries 7 bases between V and J, which are trimmed by 2 bases and 2 bases respectively.